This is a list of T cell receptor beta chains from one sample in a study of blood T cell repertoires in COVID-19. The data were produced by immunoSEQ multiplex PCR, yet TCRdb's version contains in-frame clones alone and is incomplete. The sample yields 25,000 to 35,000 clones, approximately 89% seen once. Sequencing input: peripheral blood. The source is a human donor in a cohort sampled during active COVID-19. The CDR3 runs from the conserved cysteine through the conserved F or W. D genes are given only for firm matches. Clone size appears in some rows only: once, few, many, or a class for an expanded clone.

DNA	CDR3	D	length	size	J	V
TGTGCCAGCAGCTTACACGGGAACACTGAAGCTTTCTTT	CASSLHGNTEAFF	-	13	-	TRBJ1-1	TRBV11-1
TGTGCCATCCGCAGCGGGAGGTTGCAGTTCTTC	CAIRSGRLQFF	TRBD2	11	once	TRBJ2-1	TRBV10-3
TGTGCCAGCAGCCAAGTATTGAACACTGAAGCTTTCTTT	CASSQVLNTEAFF	-	13	-	TRBJ1-1	TRBV14
TGCGCCAGCAGCTTGGCGGGACAGGGAGCCTACGAGCAGTACTTC	CASSLAGQGAYEQYF	TRBD1	15	-	TRBJ2-7	TRBV5-1
TGTGCCAGCAGTAGTGGGACAGGGATCAATCAGCCCCAGCATTTT	CASSSGTGINQPQHF	TRBD1	15	-	TRBJ1-5	TRBV6-5
TGTGCCAGCTCAAAGGGAGCGGGGGATACGCAGTATTTT	CASSKGAGDTQYF	TRBD2	13	-	TRBJ2-3	TRBV18
TGCGCCAGCGGTCAATCAGCAGGGCAAAGTACAGATACGCAGTATTTT	CASGQSAGQSTDTQYF	-	16	-	TRBJ2-3	TRBV4-1
TGTGCCAGCACCGCAGGGGGAAGCTACAATGAGCAGTTCTTC	CASTAGGSYNEQFF	TRBD1	14	-	TRBJ2-1	TRBV9
TGTGCCAGCAGCCCTCAAGCGGGCACCTACGAGCAGTACTTC	CASSPQAGTYEQYF	-	14	-	TRBJ2-7	TRBV2
TGTGCCAGCAGCGCCGACAGGGTTGGCTCCTACGAGCAGTACTTC	CASSADRVGSYEQYF	TRBD1	15	-	TRBJ2-7	TRBV6-5
TGTGCCAGCAGCCAAGGGGTAGGCCGGGGGGGCACAGATACGCAGTATTTT	CASSQGVGRGGTDTQYF	TRBD2	17	-	TRBJ2-3	TRBV14
TGTGCCAGCAGAGGAACAGGTTACAGAGAGCAGTTCTTC	CASRGTGYREQFF	-	13	-	TRBJ2-1	TRBV6-5
TGTGCCAGTAGTATTGGGGGCGCCGGGATGGAGACCCAGTACTTC	CASSIGGAGMETQYF	-	15	-	TRBJ2-5	TRBV19
TGTGCCAGCAGTTTGGGGCCTCACACTCCCAATGAGCAGTTCTTC	CASSLGPHTPNEQFF	-	15	-	TRBJ2-1	TRBV28
TGCGCCAGCAGCTTCCTCACCGGGACAGGGTCTTACGAGCAGTACTTC	CASSFLTGTGSYEQYF	TRBD1	16	once	TRBJ2-7	TRBV5-1
TGCGCCAGCAGCAGCGGGGGGGCCCTTGAGCAGTTCTTC	CASSSGGALEQFF	TRBD2	13	few	TRBJ2-1	TRBV10-2
TGTGCCATCAGTGAGTTCGGTGGGGAGGACTATGGCTACACCTTC	CAISEFGGEDYGYTF	-	15	-	TRBJ1-2	TRBV10-3
TGTGCCAGCAGCAACAACGGGGATGCAGATACGCAGTATTTT	CASSNNGDADTQYF	-	14	-	TRBJ2-3	TRBV4-2
TGTGCCAGCACCCCGCTGGGGGCCACTGAAGCTTTCTTT	CASTPLGATEAFF	-	13	-	TRBJ1-1	TRBV6-5
TGTGCCAGCAGCTTGCTCCAGGGGGGAGATACGCAGTATTTT	CASSLLQGGDTQYF	-	14	-	TRBJ2-3	TRBV7-8
TGTGCCAGCAGTGAAAGAGCAGGGGCGGTGAAGACCCAGTACTTC	CASSERAGAVKTQYF	-	15	-	TRBJ2-5	TRBV6-1
TGTGCCAGCAGCCAAAGGAGCGGGACAGGGCTCGACAATGAGCAGTTCTTC	CASSQRSGTGLDNEQFF	TRBD1	17	-	TRBJ2-1	TRBV7-3
TGTGCCAGCAGTTTGGGACAGGGGAGCAATTCACCCCTCCACTTT	CASSLGQGSNSPLHF	TRBD1	15	-	TRBJ1-6	TRBV27
TGTGCCACCCGTCGGGGGGCCTTGGATGAAAAACTGTTTTTT	CATRRGALDEKLFF	-	14	-	TRBJ1-4	TRBV28
TGTGCCAGTAGTATGGGACAGGGTTACGAGCAGTACTTC	CASSMGQGYEQYF	TRBD1	13	-	TRBJ2-7	TRBV19
TGTGCCAGCTCCCCGGGGGCAGGGGGCCCCTACAATGAGCAGTTCTTC	CASSPGAGGPYNEQFF	TRBD1	16	-	TRBJ2-1	TRBV18
TGTGCCAGCAGACCGGGACAAACCTACAATGAGCAGTTCTTC	CASRPGQTYNEQFF	-	14	-	TRBJ2-1	TRBV2
TGTGCCAGCAGCCAAGACGGACTAGCGGGAGCTCCCCCCACAGATACGCAGTATTTT	CASSQDGLAGAPPTDTQYF	TRBD2	19	-	TRBJ2-3	TRBV14
TGTGCCAGCAGCGGGGGGACTAGCGGGAGTCTCATTCAGTACTTC	CASSGGTSGSLIQYF	TRBD2	15	-	TRBJ2-4	TRBV9
TGTGCCATCAGTGAGTCCGGGGGAGGCGCTGAAGCTTTCTTT	CAISESGGGAEAFF	-	14	-	TRBJ1-1	TRBV10-3
TGTGCCAGCAGCCGGACAGGGGCCGGAAACACCATATATTTT	CASSRTGAGNTIYF	TRBD1	14	-	TRBJ1-3	TRBV11-2
TGTGCCAGCAGTATAATTAGCGGGCCCTCCTACGAGCAGTACTTC	CASSIISGPSYEQYF	TRBD2	15	-	TRBJ2-7	TRBV28
TGTGCCAGCAGCTTAGAGACTTTCTACGACAATGAGCAGTTCTTC	CASSLETFYDNEQFF	-	15	-	TRBJ2-1	TRBV7-2
TGTGCCAGCAGCTTCTTAGGGGAGCAGTATTTT	CASSFLGEQYF	-	11	-	TRBJ2-3	TRBV7-9